This TCR beta chain was captured in a study of regulatory T cells in long-lasting Graves disease. With iRepertoire HTBI primers and Arm-PCR of CDR3 regions, TCR beta libraries were built. TCRdb ran MiXCR on the multiplex PCR reads and lists one entry per CDR3 protein. The sample carries fewer than 650,000 distinct CDR3 sequences, 15% to 20% recorded once. This sample's time point: newly diagnosed GD, antithyroid drugs for less than 3 months. After RNA was extracted from PBMCs, the TCR library was made from it. This clonotype was detected ten times or more. V was cut by 7 bases and J by 1 base, with 20 bases left in between. CDR1 and CDR2 from the germline V gene are MNHNS and SASEGT. The length of the CDR3 is 17 residues. This sample also belongs to another study, concerning T cells in Graves' hyperthyroidism and ophthalmopathy.

The source is a man aged 18 to 29 with Graves disease. This material consisted of peripheral blood mononuclear cells (PBMCs), taken at new diagnosis, from a patient treated with antithyroid drugs. This chain joins TRBV6-1 and TRBJ1-5, with D hard to call. The CDR3 coding sequence is TGTGCCAGCACCACACGGGCATCCGCCGGCAGCAATCAGCCCCAGCATTTT. The encoded protein is CASTTRASAGSNQPQHF.